What follows are 8 T cell receptor beta chains derived from one specimen sequenced in a study of blood T cell repertoires in COVID-19. Sequencing was performed with immunoSEQ multiplex PCR; in TCRdb, only in-frame clones are kept and a portion is missing. In the table there are approximately 450,000 clones, approximately 92% of which are singletons. Sequencing input: PBMCs or T cells enriched from blood (not recorded which). These receptors all come from a man in his thirties or forties who had recovered from COVID-19.

The V call is TRBV5-8, the J call TRBJ2-2; D uncertain. The germline V gene encodes CDR1 SGHTS and CDR2 YDEGEE. Trimming took off 6 bases at V and 4 bases at J, with 19 bases between the two ends. This CDR3 region has 16 residues. This CDR3 reads CASTNWARVPTGELFF. The CDR3 DNA reads as TGTGCCAGCACCAACTGGGCTCGCGTACCCACCGGGGAGCTGTTTTTT. Complete variable domain (other parts from reference TRBV5-8 and TRBJ2-2): EAGVTQSPTHLIKTRGQQATLRCSPISGHTSVYWYQQALGLGLQFLLWYDEGEERNRGNFPPRFSGRQFPNYSSELNVNALELEDSALYLCASTNWARVPTGELFFGEGSRLTVL.

The chain joins TRBV24-1 to TRBJ1-2, with 7 positions matching TRBD1. This CDR3 has 14 amino acids. Germline trimming cut 4 bases from V and 8 bases from J; bases unmatched to any gene: 9. Germline V gene data show CDR1 as KGHDR and CDR2 as SFDVKD. This chain's CDR3 is CATSESGQVGGYTF. CDR3 coding DNA: TGTGCCACCAGTGAATCCGGACAGGTTGGAGGCTACACCTTC.

V usage is TRBV5-1 and J usage is TRBJ2-5; no clear D. Germline assignment: CDR1 SGHRS and CDR2 YFSETQ. Trimming cost V 5 bases and J 2 bases, with 13 bases left between them. This CDR3 has 14 amino acids. Here the CDR3 reads CASRGEALQETQYF. CDR3 nucleotide sequence: TGCGCCAGCAGAGGTGAGGCTTTGCAAGAGACCCAGTACTTC. Complete variable domain (other parts from reference TRBV5-1 and TRBJ2-5): KAGVTQTPRYLIKTRGQQVTLSCSPISGHRSVSWYQQTPGQGLQFLFEYFSETQRNKGNFPGRFSGRQFSNSRSEMNVSTLELGDSALYLCASRGEALQETQYFGPGTRLLVL.

V gene TRBV3-1 (or the pseudogene TRBV3-2) combines with J gene TRBJ1-5, with a tentative D call TRBD1 (6 bases). This CDR3 is built from 15 residues. Between the trimmed V and J ends, which lost 2 bases and 3 bases, there was a span of 11 bases. Germline V gene sequence: CDR1 LGHDT, CDR2 YNNKEL (reference sequence). CDR3 loop: CASSQSQGYNQPQHF. The CDR3 DNA follows: TGTGCCAGCAGCCAATCACAGGGTTACAATCAGCCCCAGCATTTT.

This chain links TRBV6-2 or TRBV6-3 with TRBJ1-5; 8 positions agree with TRBD1. CDR1 and CDR2 from the germline V gene are MNHEY and SVGEGT. The junction had 6 bases not matched to a gene; V was cut back by 6 bases and J by 5 bases. This CDR3 region has 14 residues. The CDR3 region has the DNA TGTGCCAGCAGCAAAACAGGGGGAGATCAGCCCCAGCATTTT. Amino acid sequence: CASSKTGGDQPQHF.

This clone was detected once. The chain is built from TRBV27 and TRBJ2-1, with a possible D match to TRBD2 (6 bases). The CDR3 loop spans 14 amino acids. The V gene lost 4 bases and the J gene lost 2 bases, with 9 bases spanning the gap. The germline CDR1 and CDR2 sequences are MNHEY and SMNVEV (reference sequence). The CDR3 loop reads CASSSGTPYNEQFF. CDR3 coding DNA: TGTGCCAGCAGTTCCGGGACTCCCTACAATGAGCAGTTCTTC.

V usage is TRBV6-6 and J usage is TRBJ1-2, with a possible D match to TRBD1 (5 bases). This CDR3 region has 14 residues. Trimming pared 6 bases from V and 2 bases from J, leaving 13 bases between. Germline CDR1 is MNHNY and CDR2 is SVGAGI (reference sequence). In DNA form, the CDR3 reads TGTGCCAGCAGCCCTGGGGGGGGGAACTATGGCTACACCTTC. Translated, it gives CASSPGGGNYGYTF.

The chain uses TRBV28 and TRBJ2-7, with D tentatively TRBD2 (5 bases). This CDR3 region has 13 residues. V lost 6 bases to trimming and J lost 3 bases, with 12 bases between them. In germline, CDR1 is MDHEN, CDR2 SYDVKM. The CDR3 DNA reads as TGTGCCAGCAGCCCGGAGGATCTCTACGAGCAGTACTTC. This gives the protein CASSPEDLYEQYF.